The source of this TCR beta chain is a study of cytomegalovirus exposure and HLA in healthy donors. CDR3 length: 14 amino acids. Germline values: CDR1 SGHTA, CDR2 FQGNSA. V lost 1 base to trimming and J lost 6 bases, with 10 bases between them. PCR was performed using 60 Vbeta and 13 Jbeta primers. Sequenced by immunoSEQ multiplex PCR; TCRdb stores in-frame clones only, minus some. The data contain 150,000 to 250,000 clones, 75% to 85% of them singletons. The J gene is TRBJ1-5, the V gene TRBV7-2, with TRBD1 as a possible D gene (5 bases). The sequence was obtained from a woman aged 50 to 65 in good health and CMV-seropositive. Sequenced: PBMCs. CDR3 DNA: TGTGCCAGCAGCTTAGGGGGGGTAAGTCAGCCCCAGCATTTT. Translating gives CASSLGGVSQPQHF.